Listed below are T cell receptor beta chains from one sample, sequenced in a study of cytomegalovirus exposure and HLA in healthy donors. Sequenced by immunoSEQ multiplex PCR; TCRdb stores in-frame clones only, minus some. The sample lists approximately 150,000 clones, approximately 81% occurring once. Sequenced: PBMCs. The receptors shown here come from a female donor in good health and CMV-seronegative. Both conserved end residues are trimmed from each CDR3. Only part of the rows carry a size: once, few, many, or a class if the clone is expanded.

V gene,clone size,CDR3 protein
TRBV11-2,few,ASSLLPPGQGMGGYT
TRBV28,-,ASSSPAGEGYEQY
TRBV6-5,-,ASSYGGGRGADTQY
TRBV20-1,-,SGGQLYEQY
TRBV18,-,ASSPNLWTGDYGYT
TRBV27,-,ASSPRVSGYEQY
TRBV7-3,-,ASSSPGTSGGASTDTQY
TRBV7-9,few,ASTGTGVIEKLF
TRBV2,-,ASRLAGAVTGELF
TRBV18,-,ASSPSGSWGTGELF
TRBV5-1,-,ASSLDSSGGTDTQY
TRBV28,-,ASSWRGSYNEQF
TRBV28,-,ASSFITSGPDTQY
TRBV12-2,-,ASRLREVDVPDTQY
TRBV15,-,ATSRDRLAGYNEQF
TRBV2,-,ASSFTGVGEQY
TRBV29-1,-,SVETGFNQPQH
TRBV19,-,ASSIRTGLNYGYT
TRBV5-1,-,ASNRQGYNEQF
TRBV5-4,few,ASSVSQATGELF
TRBV18,-,ASSPLRTEMNTEAF
TRBV10-3,-,AISEGEGYEQY
TRBV30,-,AWSVTGGVGGYT
TRBV14,-,ASSRQGVEAF
TRBV5-1,few,ASRGSTLETQY
TRBV25-1,-,ASSDPGQGDSAQH
TRBV7-3,-,ASSLTAGTGIGEQY
TRBV4-1,-,ASSQVAGTNTGELF
TRBV6-5,-,ASRTRQGDGYT
TRBV9,-,ASSVATGQPVDTQY
TRBV28,-,ASRTFQGGAYNEQF
TRBV2,once,ASSLAADEQF
TRBV7-6,-,ASSLAGVYEQY
TRBV28,-,ASSLSAGGRYTQY
TRBV7-2,-,ASSLRGGRGFSGNTIY
TRBV15,-,ATSREGGSNEKLF
TRBV6-1,-,ASSEPGQGNRYEQF
TRBV2,-,ASNGGIHEQY
TRBV10-3,-,AISETGLTIGYT
TRBV10-3,-,AISEGGGAGDTQY
TRBV2,-,ASMGQGGTEAF
TRBV7-2,-,ASSSPGDRGYT
TRBV9,-,ASSAGLGYTDTQY
TRBV2,-,ASSERGFSYGYT
TRBV4-3,-,ASSQERVVTSDGYT
TRBV5-4,-,ASSLDRGVTDTQY
TRBV5-1,-,ASSPWDSQETQY
TRBV15,-,ATSVHFGGAGPYNEQF
TRBV10-1,-,ASSEGRELVEQY
TRBV7-6,-,ASSWTGGNEKLF
TRBV5-1,-,ASSWTSGGTTDTQY
TRBV30,-,AWNSGSATNEKLF
TRBV30,-,AWRTSGQETQY
TRBV7-3,-,ASSHGGAGRAVIAKNIQY
TRBV4-1,-,ASSQDPRRSSYNEQF
TRBV28,-,ASVERGEQY
TRBV27,-,ASSSSNYGYT